A selection of T cell receptor beta chains follows, all from one sample in a study of shared clonotypes between healthy human individuals. The protocol was immunoSEQ multiplex PCR, while the TCRdb copy is restricted to in-frame clones and leaves out a portion. The repertoire has about 2.3 million clones, roughly 90% of them found once; the top ten carry around 0.35%. Sequenced input: naive CD4+ T cells from PBMCs. The receptors here all came from a man aged 18 to 35 in good health. Some clones in this sample may be carry-over from other donors' samples. Each CDR3 is given with its conserved first and last residue. D genes are given only for firm matches. Not every row has a clone size; where given, it reads once, few, many or a size class.

v_gene,j_gene,abundance,d_gene,CDR3aa,CDR3nt
TRBV9,TRBJ2-1,.,.,CASSVDEGSYNEQFF,TGTGCCAGCAGCGTAGACGAAGGATCCTACAATGAGCAGTTCTTC
TRBV5-1,TRBJ2-5,.,.,CASSPLDGRQETQYF,TGCGCCAGCAGCCCCCTAGATGGGAGACAAGAGACCCAGTACTTC
TRBV5-1,TRBJ1-1,once,.,CASSLAGQSTEAFF,TGCGCCAGCAGCTTGGCCGGGCAGTCCACTGAAGCTTTCTTT
TRBV29-1,TRBJ2-2,.,.,CSVTNVGGTNTGELFF,TGCAGCGTAACGAATGTGGGCGGGACGAACACCGGGGAGCTGTTTTTT
TRBV7-3,TRBJ2-7,.,.,CASSHVGAGEQYF,TGTGCCAGCAGCCACGTGGGGGCTGGGGAGCAGTACTTC
TRBV5-1,TRBJ2-3,.,TRBD2,CASSFAAGDTDTQYF,TGCGCCAGCAGCTTCGCAGCGGGAGACACAGATACGCAGTATTTT
TRBV7-2,TRBJ2-7,.,TRBD2,CASSLGRAFSYEQYF,TGTGCCAGCAGCCTCGGGAGGGCCTTCTCCTACGAGCAGTACTTC
TRBV19,TRBJ2-3,.,TRBD1,CASRDRGALNTQYF,TGTGCCAGTAGGGACAGGGGAGCATTAAATACGCAGTATTTT
TRBV7-2,TRBJ1-5,.,.,CASSLSAGYGNQPQHF,TGTGCCAGCAGCTTATCGGCAGGGTATGGCAATCAGCCCCAGCATTTT
TRBV4-2,TRBJ2-2,.,TRBD1,CASSQPNQGAGELFF,TGTGCCAGCAGCCAACCCAATCAGGGGGCCGGGGAGCTGTTTTTT
TRBV4-1,TRBJ2-5,once,.,CASSQPTEAQETQYF,TGCGCCAGCAGCCAACCGACAGAGGCCCAAGAGACCCAGTACTTC
TRBV19,TRBJ1-3,.,.,CASSIGGSSGNTIYF,TGTGCCAGTAGTATTGGGGGCAGCTCTGGAAACACCATATATTTT
TRBV7-9,TRBJ2-5,.,.,CASSLFPGQETQYF,TGTGCCAGCAGCTTATTTCCAGGACAAGAGACCCAGTACTTC
TRBV11-2,TRBJ1-2,once,TRBD1,CASSFAGTGNVYGYTF,TGTGCCAGCAGCTTCGCCGGGACAGGCAATGTCTATGGCTACACCTTC
TRBV7-2,TRBJ2-7,.,.,CASSRVGIGAYEQYF,TGTGCCAGCAGTCGTGTCGGGATAGGGGCCTACGAGCAGTACTTC
TRBV18,TRBJ2-4,once,.,CASSPDVGRSKNIQYF,TGTGCCAGCTCGCCCGACGTGGGCAGGTCCAAGAACATTCAGTACTTC
TRBV7-2,TRBJ2-1,.,TRBD2,CASSLQPAGLGVFFSVF,TGTGCCAGCAGCTTACAGCCCGCGGGACTAGGGGTTTTCTTTTCTGTCTTC
TRBV28,TRBJ1-3,.,.,CASRFGIPGNTIYF,TGTGCCAGCAGGTTCGGAATCCCTGGAAACACCATATATTTT
TRBV5-8,TRBJ2-3,.,.,CASSLIDTQYF,TGTGCCAGCAGCTTAATAGATACGCAGTATTTT
TRBV28,TRBJ2-7,.,TRBD2,CASSLTPSGSRHEQYF,TGTGCCAGCAGTTTAACCCCTAGCGGGAGCCGCCACGAGCAGTACTTC